This TCR beta chain was found in a study of beta chain features in type 1 diabetes. General observations from the study: Any HLA type influence on TCRB rearrangement was left unresolved here.

A heparinised blood draw that averaged about 110 mL was obtained once from each donor. Staining for CD45RO/CCR7/CD25/CD127/CD95/CD27 allowed sorting of CD4+ naive, central memory, regulatory and stem cell-like memory cells. Isolated RNA was reverse transcribed in full, so expressed TCRB transcripts were sequenced. Produced via immunoSEQ multiplex PCR; TCRdb's table is partial and in-frame only. The sample includes 330,000 or so clones, approximately 14% of them seen just once. As to this clone: Its antigen remains unidentified.

Sequencing was carried out using central memory CD4+ T cells from blood. The TCR was taken from a young man in good health.

This CDR3 reads CASSLGAGKPQHF. Here the CDR3 DNA reads TGTGCCAGCAGCTTAGGGGCAGGGAAGCCCCAGCATTTT. This chain connects TRBV7-2 to TRBJ1-5; D is perhaps TRBD1 (5 bases). The V gene lost 1 base and the J gene lost 8 bases, with 9 bases spanning the gap. The CDR3 has 13 amino acids. CDR1 and CDR2 from the germline V gene are SGHTA and FQGNSA.